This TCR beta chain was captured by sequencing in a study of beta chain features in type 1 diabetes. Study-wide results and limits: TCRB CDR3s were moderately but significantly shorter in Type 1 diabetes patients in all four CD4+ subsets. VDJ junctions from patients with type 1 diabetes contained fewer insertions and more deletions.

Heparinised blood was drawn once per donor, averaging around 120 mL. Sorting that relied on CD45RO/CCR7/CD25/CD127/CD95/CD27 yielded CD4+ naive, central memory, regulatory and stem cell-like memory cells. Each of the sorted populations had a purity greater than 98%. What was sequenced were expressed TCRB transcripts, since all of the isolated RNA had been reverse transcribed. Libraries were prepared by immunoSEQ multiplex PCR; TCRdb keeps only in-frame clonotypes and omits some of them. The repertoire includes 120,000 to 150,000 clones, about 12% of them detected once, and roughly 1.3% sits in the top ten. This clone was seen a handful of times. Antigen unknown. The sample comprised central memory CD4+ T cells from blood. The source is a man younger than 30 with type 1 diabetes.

This chain's CDR3 is CASSLASPYEQYF. The CDR3 nucleotides are TGCGCCAGCAGCTTGGCTAGCCCCTACGAGCAGTACTTC. This chain connects TRBV5-1 to TRBJ2-7, with a weak D call TRBD2 (5 bases). Trimming stripped 0 bases from V and 2 bases from J, with 6 bases between. The CDR3 is made up of 13 amino acids. Germline V gene lookup returns CDR1 SGHRS and CDR2 YFSETQ. Complete variable domain (other parts from reference TRBV5-1 and TRBJ2-7): KAGVTQTPRYLIKTRGQQVTLSCSPISGHRSVSWYQQTPGQGLQFLFEYFSETQRNKGNFPGRFSGRQFSNSRSEMNVSTLELGDSALYLCASSLASPYEQYFGPGTRLTVT.